This T cell receptor beta chain was captured in a study of blood T cell repertoires in COVID-19. Study as a whole: T cells, B-cell-depleted T cells, or PBMCs supplied cDNA or gDNA.

Methods used by the authors: Scientists estimated how many nucleated cells there were by amplifying reference gene primers. The table came from immunoSEQ multiplex PCR; TCRdb's copy has only in-frame clones and leaves some out. The V and J calls and the clone size are those of that table, but D and trimming were determined from the DNA. The sample shows about 140,000 clones, 75% to 85% of them seen only once. Looked up from germline, CDR1 is SGHRS and CDR2 is YFSETQ. This CDR3 is 15 amino acids long. After removal of 4 bases from V and 5 bases from J, the junction contained 6 bases not matched to a gene.

The chain carries TRBV5-1 and TRBJ1-3; TRBD1 aligns across 10 bases. Material: peripheral blood. The sequence was collected from a man between 60 and 70 years old with active or convalescent COVID-19. The CDR3 is CASSPGQGDRNTIYF. The CDR3 DNA sequence: TGCGCCAGCAGCCCAGGACAGGGGGATCGAAACACCATATATTTT.